One and the same sample provided the 26 T cell receptor beta chains below, sequenced in a study of human T cells and chemical hapten exposure. The time point here: patch test 3, about 24 weeks after DPC sensitization. Treatment meaning: therapeutic diphenylcyclopropenone sensitization with weekly scalp DPC. Using its own MiXCR run on the RACE reads, TCRdb lists one record per CDR3 protein. The data hold about 52,000 distinct CDR3 sequences, with more than 9.5% observed a single time. The source was whole blood, collected in connection with sensitization to the hapten diphenylcyclopropenone (DPC). Receptors were obtained from a woman in her forties with alopecia areata. Some clones in this sample may be carry-over from other donors' samples.

This clonotype was observed at least ten times. The gene calls are TRBV7-8 and TRBJ2-3, with 10 bases identical to TRBD2. The CDR3 loop spans 15 amino acids. Per germline, CDR1 SGHVS and CDR2 FQNEAQ. V lost 1 base, J lost 4 bases, and 2 bases stayed unmatched. In DNA, the CDR3 is TGTGCCAGCAGCTTAGGCCTAGCGGGGGCAGATACGCAGTATTTT. It translates to CASSLGLAGADTQYF.

The chain employs TRBV7-2 and TRBJ1-3, with D tentatively TRBD1 (5 bases). The CDR3 is made up of 16 amino acids. With 5 bases removed from V and 0 bases from J, the gap between germline ends came to 14 bases. In germline, CDR1 is SGHTA, CDR2 FQGNSA. The CDR3: CASSTESGISGNTIYF. CDR3 nucleotides: TGTGCCAGCAGCACAGAGTCAGGGATCTCTGGAAACACCATATATTTT.

This clonotype has ten or more counts. The chain couples TRBV7-2 to TRBJ2-7; 10 bases match TRBD2. After removal of 2 bases from V and 2 bases from J, the junction contained 6 bases not matched to a gene. CDR1 is SGHTA and CDR2 is FQGNSA in the germline V gene. CDR3 size: 16 residues. The CDR3 DNA is TGTGCCAGCAGCTTAACCTCAGCGGGGGGGCCCTACGAGCAGTACTTC. It translates to CASSLTSAGGPYEQYF.

The chain links TRBV19 to TRBJ2-7, with D perhaps given as TRBD1 or TRBD2 (6 bases each). Germline V gives CDR1 LNHDA, CDR2 SQIVND (reference sequence). CDR3 length: 14 residues. V was clipped by 6 bases and J by 2 bases, with 14 bases between them. The CDR3 DNA reads TGTGCCAGTAGCCCCGGGGGCGCTGCCTACGAGCAGTACTTC. Translated: CASSPGGAAYEQYF. Variable domain in full (rest from reference TRBV19 and TRBJ2-7): DGGITQSPKYLFRKEGQNVTLSCEQNLNHDAMYWYRQDPGQGLRLIYYSQIVNDFQKGDIAEGYSVSREKKESFPLTVTSAQKNPTAFYLCASSPGGAAYEQYFGPGTRLTVT.

This clonotype appeared many times. The V gene is TRBV5-1, the J gene TRBJ1-2; unclear D gene. Trimming stripped 1 base from V and 4 bases from J, with 8 bases between. CDR3 length equals 13 residues. Per the germline V gene, CDR1 is SGHRS and CDR2 is YFSETQ. For the CDR3, the DNA is TGCGCCAGCAGCTTGAACGGAGTCTATGGCTACACCTTC. Translating gives CASSLNGVYGYTF. The full variable domain, completed using reference TRBV5-1 and TRBJ1-2, is KAGVTQTPRYLIKTRGQQVTLSCSPISGHRSVSWYQQTPGQGLQFLFEYFSETQRNKGNFPGRFSGRQFSNSRSEMNVSTLELGDSALYLCASSLNGVYGYTFGSGTRLTVV.

V and J are TRBV21-1 and TRBJ2-7; the tabulated D call, TRBD2, remains unverified against the DNA. TRBV21-1 is shown as a pseudogene. This CDR3 contains 16 residues. DNA of the CDR3: TGTGCCAGCAGCAAGCGGACACCTCCCTGCCGGGTGGAGCAGTACTTC. Translating gives CASSKRTPPCRVEQYF.

This clonotype was detected a few times. V usage is TRBV7-8 and J usage is TRBJ2-7; 9 bases fit TRBD2. CDR1 is SGHVS, CDR2 FQNEAQ, per germline. V trimming: 5 bases; J trimming: 3 bases; junction bases outside the gene matches: 5. This CDR3 region has 14 residues. The CDR3 region has the DNA TGTGCCAGCAGCCCCCGGACTAGCGTCTACGAGCAGTACTTC. Protein sequence: CASSPRTSVYEQYF.

This clonotype was counted a single time. V usage is TRBV9 and J usage is TRBJ2-3, with D perhaps TRBD1 or TRBD2 (6 bases each). The CDR3 consists of 15 residues. Germline V gene data show CDR1 as SGDLS and CDR2 as YYNGEE. Between the trimmed V and J ends, which lost 0 bases and 6 bases, there was a span of 14 bases. The CDR3 protein is CASSVVLAGVDTQYF. CDR3 in DNA: TGTGCCAGCAGCGTAGTACTAGCAGGGGTGGATACGCAGTATTTT.

The chain has TRBV4-3 and TRBJ1-4, with D hard to call. The CDR3 is 17 residues long. Trimming took off 0 bases at V and 0 bases at J, with 11 bases between the two ends. CDR1 is LGHNA and CDR2 is YSLEER in the germline V gene. In DNA, the CDR3 is TGCGCCAGCAGCCAAGATATCTTCGGTGCAACTAATGAAAAACTGTTTTTT. Translated, it gives CASSQDIFGATNEKLFF.

This clonotype was seen many times. J is TRBJ2-3 and V is TRBV20-1; the match to TRBD2 covers 8 bases. V shed 6 bases and J 2 bases; nucleotides not matched to a gene: 10. The CDR3 covers 15 residues. In germline, CDR1 is DFQATT, CDR2 SNEGSKA (reference sequence). The CDR3 loop is CSASPRLANTDTQYF. CDR3 coding DNA: TGCAGTGCCTCTCCCCGACTAGCGAACACAGATACGCAGTATTTT.

This clonotype showed up many times. This rearrangement joins TRBV5-1 to TRBJ2-5, with D possibly matching TRBD1 (6 bases). Germline V gene data show CDR1 as SGHRS and CDR2 as YFSETQ. The CDR3 contains 14 residues. V was shortened by 4 bases and J by 6 bases, with 16 bases between the two germline ends. The CDR3 DNA is TGCGCCAGCAGCCTGGACAGCTTGGGGAAGACCCAGTACTTC. It encodes CASSLDSLGKTQYF.

This clonotype was counted ten times or more. V is TRBV30 and J is TRBJ2-7; D is undetermined. CDR3 length: 14 amino acids. The V end lost 0 bases, the J end lost 6 bases, and 15 bases lay between the germline ends. Germline V gene sequence: CDR1 GTSNPN, CDR2 SVGIG (reference sequence). CDR3 amino acids: CAWSVGSPSAEQYF. The CDR3 DNA follows: TGTGCCTGGAGTGTAGGGTCCCCCTCCGCCGAGCAGTACTTC. Full variable domain (remainder filled in from reference TRBV30 and TRBJ2-7): SQTIHQWPATLVQPVGSPLSLECTVEGTSNPNLYWYRQAAGRGLQLLFYSVGIGQISSEVPQNLSASRPQDRQFILSSKKLLLSDSGFYLCAWSVGSPSAEQYFGPGTRLTVT.

The chain combines TRBV7-6 with TRBJ2-2; D not certain. CDR1 is SGHVS, CDR2 FNYEAQ, per germline. This CDR3 spans 14 amino acids. Trimming stripped 4 bases from V and 1 base from J, with 7 bases between. For the CDR3, the DNA is TGTGCCAGCAGCTCGGACCAGAACACCGGGGAGCTGTTTTTT. It encodes CASSSDQNTGELFF.

V and J are TRBV20-1 and TRBJ1-1; 8 positions match TRBD1. The ends lost 1 base at V and 3 bases at J; junction bases unmatched: 10. The germline CDR1 and CDR2 sequences are DFQATT and SNEGSKA (reference sequence). This CDR3 has 16 amino acids. CDR3 sequence reads: CSARGNRGGVDTEAFF. CDR3 nucleotide sequence: TGCAGTGCTAGAGGGAACAGGGGGGGTGTGGACACTGAAGCTTTCTTT.

The chain couples TRBV20-1 to TRBJ1-2; 8 bases agree with TRBD1. CDR3 size: 17 residues. The germline V gene encodes CDR1 DFQATT and CDR2 SNEGSKA (reference sequence). Trimming removed 4 bases from V and 4 bases from J; junction bases left unmatched: 17. The CDR3 loop reads CSAIGQGLHTSPYGYTF. CDR3 DNA: TGCAGTGCTATTGGACAGGGACTCCACACCAGCCCCTATGGCTACACCTTC.

This clonotype appeared a few times. The chain has TRBV7-2 and TRBJ1-6, with no clear D. CDR1 is SGHTA and CDR2 is FQGNSA in the germline V gene. This CDR3 region has 12 residues. V was clipped by 1 base and J by 11 bases, with 6 bases between them. CDR3 bases: TGTGCCAGCAGCTTAGGGGCCACACCCCTCCACTTT. Its translation: CASSLGATPLHF.

This chain uses TRBV6-6 with TRBJ1-5; a possible D gene is TRBD1 (5 bases). The CDR3 covers 16 residues. Trimming shortened V by 2 bases and J by 7 bases, and 18 bases separated the two germline ends. Per the germline V gene, CDR1 is MNHNY and CDR2 is SVGAGI (reference sequence). CDR3 residues: CASSYPTFGADQPQHF. In DNA, the CDR3 is TGTGCCAGCAGTTACCCTACTTTTGGGGCCGACCAGCCCCAGCATTTT.

In this sample, this clonotype turned up many times. The rearrangement uses TRBV2 and TRBJ2-2; tentatively, D is TRBD1 or TRBD2 (6 bases each). Germline V gene sequence: CDR1 SNHLY, CDR2 FYNNEI. The CDR3 covers 15 residues. The V end was cut by 7 bases, the J end by 5 bases, with 17 bases between. This chain's CDR3 is CASTGTGALTGELFF. Here the CDR3 DNA reads TGTGCCAGCACCGGGACGGGGGCGCTAACCGGGGAGCTGTTTTTT.

The V call is TRBV11-2, the J call TRBJ2-3, with D maybe TRBD1 (6 bases). V lost 4 bases and J 2 bases, leaving 16 bases between the germline ends. Germline CDR1 reads SGHAT; CDR2 reads FQNNGV. The CDR3 is made up of 16 amino acids. The CDR3 sequence is CASSSLTGATTDTQYF. In nucleotides, the CDR3 is TGTGCCAGCAGCTCCCTGACAGGAGCTACCACAGATACGCAGTATTTT.

In this sample, this clonotype turned up many times. V gene TRBV9 combines with J gene TRBJ1-6, with 11 bases fitting TRBD1. From germline, CDR1 is SGDLS and CDR2 YYNGEE. This CDR3 has 13 residues. Trimming took 6 bases from V and 10 from J; bases not matched to a gene: 3. CDR3 in amino acids: CASTRDRGSPLHF. Written as DNA, the CDR3 is TGTGCCAGCACCCGGGACAGGGGGTCACCCCTCCACTTT.

The chain has TRBV30 and TRBJ1-2; D is unclear. This CDR3 contains 11 residues. V was clipped by 1 base and J by 8 bases, with 8 bases between them. CDR1 and CDR2 (germline): GTSNPN, SVGIG (reference sequence). DNA of the CDR3: TGTGCCTGGAGTGATGGGGTCGGCTACACCTTC. Amino acids: CAWSDGVGYTF. Full variable domain (remainder filled in from reference TRBV30 and TRBJ1-2): SQTIHQWPATLVQPVGSPLSLECTVEGTSNPNLYWYRQAAGRGLQLLFYSVGIGQISSEVPQNLSASRPQDRQFILSSKKLLLSDSGFYLCAWSDGVGYTFGSGTRLTVV.

This chain joins TRBV29-1 and TRBJ2-2; TRBD1 matches 11 bases. Per germline, CDR1 SQVTM and CDR2 ANQGSEA. CDR3 length equals 14 residues. Trimming removed 8 bases from V and 6 bases from J; junction bases left unmatched: 8. The CDR3 protein is CSTRTGGEAGELFF. CDR3 coding DNA: TGCAGCACCCGGACAGGGGGCGAGGCCGGGGAGCTGTTTTTT.

The V and J genes are TRBV18 and TRBJ1-2; D gene ambiguous. Looked up from germline, CDR1 is KGHSH and CDR2 is LQKENI. The CDR3 has 14 residues. Trimming took off 3 bases at V and 8 bases at J, with 16 bases between the two ends. CDR3 sequence: CASSPSGLMIGYTF. In DNA, the CDR3 is TGTGCCAGCTCACCCTCAGGATTGATGATCGGCTACACCTTC.

There are a few counts of this clonotype. This rearrangement joins TRBV28 to TRBJ1-1; D is undetermined. Between the trimmed V and J ends, which lost 5 bases and 1 base, there was a span of 11 bases. CDR3 length: 14 residues. CDR1 and CDR2 from the germline V gene are MDHEN and SYDVKM. The CDR3 spells CASSLPVGNTEAFF. The CDR3 DNA reads as TGTGCCAGCAGTCTTCCTGTAGGGAACACTGAAGCTTTCTTT. The full variable domain, completed using reference TRBV28 and TRBJ1-1, is DVKVTQSSRYLVKRTGEKVFLECVQDMDHENMFWYRQDPGLGLRLIYFSYDVKMKEKGDIPEGYSVSREKKERFSLILESASTNQTSMYLCASSLPVGNTEAFFGQGTRLTVV.

This clonotype was seen a handful of times. V usage is TRBV20-1 and J usage is TRBJ2-1, with 10 bases lining up with TRBD2. This CDR3 region has 12 residues. The junction had 0 bases not matched to a gene; V was cut back by 6 bases and J by 4 bases. In germline, CDR1 is DFQATT, CDR2 SNEGSKA (reference sequence). CDR3 loop: CSALAGYNEQFF. CDR3 coding DNA: TGCAGTGCACTAGCGGGATACAATGAGCAGTTCTTC.

In its sample, this clonotype was seen a few times. V and J are TRBV12-3 or TRBV12-4 and TRBJ2-5; 12 nucleotides align to TRBD2. CDR3 length equals 17 residues. V shed 1 base, J shed 4 bases, and the junction held 7 bases outside the gene matches. The CDR3 loop reads CASSLGLAGAAAETQYF. The CDR3, as DNA: TGTGCCAGCAGTTTAGGACTAGCGGGGGCCGCCGCAGAGACCCAGTACTTC.